This TCR beta chain was captured in a study of T cells in Graves' hyperthyroidism and ophthalmopathy. The overall study: Blood from the periphery was taken at initial diagnosis, before any treatment. General observations from the study: The authors' 13 V-J model separated ophthalmopathy from stable hyperthyroidism.

Germline CDR1 reads SGDLS; CDR2 reads YYNGEE. There are 15 residues in the CDR3. V was pared by 2 bases and J by 3 bases, with 3 bases of the junction left unmatched. This clonotype came up many times. The antigen remains undetermined. Newly diagnosed hyperthyroidism, duration under 2 months, in patients aged 18 to 65. Fresh peripheral blood, 9.5 to 10 ml of it, supplied the PBMCs. Using RNA transcripts as the source, TCR beta CDR3 regions were amplified. With the HTBI primer set, the TCR CDR3 went through a first round of RT-PCR. TCRdb re-called the multiplex PCR reads through MiXCR, storing one row per CDR3 protein. The sample holds 350,000 or so distinct CDR3 sequences, approximately 22% seen once.

Sample: blood. This clonotype was sampled from a woman in her forties or fifties with Graves' hyperthyroidism. This chain joins TRBV9 and TRBJ2-2; 8 bases fit TRBD1. CDR3 amino acids: CASSVTDRDTGELFF. In DNA form, the CDR3 reads TGTGCCAGCAGCGTCACGGACAGGGACACCGGGGAGCTGTTTTTT.